This entry lists 23 T cell receptor beta chains sequenced from one sample in a study of technical replicates of blood from a few donors. Produced via immunoSEQ multiplex PCR; TCRdb's table is partial and in-frame only. The sample shows under 20,000 clones, around 84% of them seen only once. What was sequenced was PBMCs. The receptor source for this set is a human donor in good health.

The CDR3 region is CASSYSGTGVGYGYTF. The CDR3 DNA sequence: TGTGCCAGCAGTTACTCGGGGACAGGGGTTGGCTATGGCTACACCTTC. The chain links TRBV6-5 to TRBJ1-2, with 10 bases fitting TRBD1. Germline V gene sequence: CDR1 MNHEY, CDR2 SVGAGI. Trimming at V came to 0 bases and at J to 4 bases, leaving 5 bases not matched to a gene. The CDR3 covers 16 residues.

The chain combines TRBV6-1 with TRBJ1-1; 11 bases align to TRBD1. The CDR3 spans 15 residues. Trimming took 5 bases from V and 3 from J; bases not matched to a gene: 5. The germline CDR1 and CDR2 sequences are MNHNS and SASEGT. CDR3 in DNA: TGTGCCAGCAGTCCACGGACAGGGGGCGACACTGAAGCTTTCTTT. It specifies CASSPRTGGDTEAFF.

This chain links TRBV18 with TRBJ1-1; 8 bases match TRBD1. The CDR3 is 15 amino acids. After removal of 1 base from V and 1 base from J, the junction contained 2 bases not matched to a gene. CDR1 and CDR2 (germline): KGHSH, LQKENI. This CDR3 is CASSPQGQANTEAFF. CDR3 coding DNA: TGTGCCAGCTCACCACAGGGACAGGCGAACACTGAAGCTTTCTTT.

The CDR3, as DNA: TGTGCCAGCAGCTTAGTGGGGGGGAGCACAGATACGCAGTATTTT. Its protein is CASSLVGGSTDTQYF. This rearrangement joins TRBV7-3 to TRBJ2-3; TRBD2 aligns across 7 bases. The CDR3 consists of 15 residues. The V gene's germline CDR1 is SGHTA and CDR2 FQGTGA. With 2 bases clipped from V and 0 bases from J, the junction kept 2 bases outside the gene matches. Using reference TRBV7-3 and TRBJ2-3 for the parts outside the CDR3, the full variable domain is GAGVSQTPSNKVTEKGKYVELRCDPISGHTALYWYRQSLGQGPEFLIYFQGTGAADDSGLPNDRFFAVRPEGSVSTLKIQRTERGDSAVYLCASSLVGGSTDTQYFGPGTRLTVL.

V usage is TRBV18 and J usage is TRBJ1-1; D is undetermined. V was trimmed by 3 bases and J by 0 bases, leaving 11 bases between them. This CDR3 spans 15 amino acids. Germline-derived CDR1 and CDR2 are KGHSH and LQKENI. CDR3 in DNA: TGTGCCAGCTCACCGCGGTCAGCGGTGAACACTGAAGCTTTCTTT. Translated: CASSPRSAVNTEAFF.

The CDR3 DNA sequence: TGCGCCAGCAGCTCACAGGGGTTAAGGGCAGATACGCAGTATTTT. Protein sequence: CASSSQGLRADTQYF. This sequence joins TRBV5-1 and TRBJ2-3, with 7 bases identical to TRBD1. The CDR3 loop spans 15 amino acids. V was clipped by 3 bases and J by 4 bases; unmatched bases: 8. The V gene's germline CDR1 is SGHRS and CDR2 YFSETQ.

The V call is TRBV5-1, the J call TRBJ1-1; TRBD1 aligns across 7 bases. The germline V gene encodes CDR1 SGHRS and CDR2 YFSETQ. The trim removed 3 bases at V and 3 bases at J, leaving 5 bases unmatched. This CDR3 region has 14 residues. CDR3 coding DNA: TGCGCCAGCAGCTCCGCAGGGGGGTACACTGAAGCTTTCTTT. Translating it yields CASSSAGGYTEAFF.

This rearrangement joins TRBV30 to TRBJ1-5; D is unresolved. The CDR3 contains 14 residues. The V end was cut by 2 bases, the J end by 7 bases, with 15 bases between. Germline V gene lookup returns CDR1 GTSNPN and CDR2 SVGIG (reference sequence). The CDR3 reads CAWSPKRDLQPQHF. CDR3 sequence (DNA): TGTGCCTGGAGTCCCAAACGAGATTTACAGCCCCAGCATTTT.

This sequence joins TRBV5-1 and TRBJ2-3; 8 bases fit TRBD2. Germline V gene data show CDR1 as SGHRS and CDR2 as YFSETQ. The trim removed 0 bases at V and 3 bases at J, leaving 6 bases unmatched. The CDR3 is made up of 16 amino acids. The CDR3 sequence is CASSLEGREGTDTQYF. DNA of the CDR3: TGCGCCAGCAGCTTGGAGGGTCGGGAGGGGACAGATACGCAGTATTTT.

This clone has just a few counts. CDR3 DNA: TGTGCCAGCAGTTCCGACAGGGCATATTCCTACGAGCAGTACTTC. Its translation is CASSSDRAYSYEQYF. The chain couples TRBV2 to TRBJ2-7; 7 bases match TRBD1. CDR1 is SNHLY and CDR2 is FYNNEI in the germline V gene. J gave up 1 base and V 5 bases, and 8 bases lay outside the gene matches. The CDR3 extends over 15 amino acids.

The V gene is TRBV11-2, the J gene TRBJ2-7; 14 bases fit TRBD2. The V segment lost 5 bases and the J segment 6 bases; nucleotides outside the gene matches: 3. The CDR3 runs to 14 residues. In germline, CDR1 is SGHAT, CDR2 FQNNGV. CDR3 protein: CASSRGLAGVEQYF. The CDR3 nucleotides read TGTGCCAGCAGCCGGGGACTAGCGGGAGTCGAGCAGTACTTC.

The rearrangement joins TRBV29-1 to TRBJ1-1; no firm D call. CDR3 length: 13 amino acids. V lost 0 bases, J lost 3 bases, and 8 bases lay in between. Germline CDR1 is SQVTM and CDR2 is ANQGSEA. The chain's CDR3 is CSVEESEYTEAFF. The CDR3 nucleotides are TGCAGCGTTGAAGAGTCAGAATACACTGAAGCTTTCTTT.

This chain connects TRBV5-1 to TRBJ2-1, with 8 bases fitting TRBD2. CDR3 size: 15 residues. The germline CDR1 and CDR2 sequences are SGHRS and YFSETQ. Unmatched junction bases numbered 11, after V lost 4 bases and J lost 8 bases. The CDR3 region is CASSVGSGTRYEQFF. DNA of the CDR3: TGCGCCAGCAGCGTGGGGTCCGGGACTAGGTATGAGCAGTTCTTC.

This chain joins TRBV30 and TRBJ2-2; 8 bases agree with TRBD1. CDR1 and CDR2 from the germline V gene are GTSNPN and SVGIG (reference sequence). This CDR3 has 14 amino acids. With 3 bases clipped from V and 6 bases from J, the junction kept 6 bases outside the gene matches. The CDR3 is CAWRGQGRSGELFF. In DNA form, the CDR3 reads TGTGCCTGGAGAGGACAGGGAAGGTCCGGGGAGCTGTTTTTT.

The CDR3 loop is CASSSTGTHGDTQYF. As DNA, the CDR3 is TGCGCCAGCAGCTCGACCGGGACACACGGGGATACGCAGTATTTT. The chain combines TRBV5-1 with TRBJ2-3, with D possibly matching TRBD1 (6 bases). This CDR3 has 15 amino acids. With 3 bases removed from V and 6 bases from J, the gap between germline ends came to 17 bases. The germline V gene has CDR1 SGHRS and CDR2 YFSETQ.

This clone was seen a few times. The rearrangement uses TRBV7-9 and TRBJ2-7; 8 bases are a match to TRBD1. V shed 4 bases, J shed 1 base, and the junction held 9 bases outside the gene matches. The CDR3 has 16 residues. CDR1 is SEHNR and CDR2 is FQNEAQ in the germline V gene (reference sequence). As DNA, the CDR3 is TGTGCCAGCAGCTCCATACTTACAGGGGGGTCCTACGAGCAGTACTTC. Its protein product is CASSSILTGGSYEQYF.

V usage is TRBV5-8 and J usage is TRBJ2-1, with 8 positions matching TRBD2. The CDR3 contains 16 residues. In germline, CDR1 is SGHTS, CDR2 YDEGEE. Trimming took 0 bases from V and 9 from J; bases not matched to a gene: 11. DNA of the CDR3: TGTGCCAGCAGCTTGGCATTAGCGGGAAGTAGTAGTGAGCAGTTCTTC. Translating it yields CASSLALAGSSSEQFF.

The chain is built from TRBV5-1 and TRBJ2-7; 11 bases are a match to TRBD1. J was trimmed by 1 base and V by 1 base; bases with no gene match: 7. This CDR3 region has 17 residues. The germline CDR1 and CDR2 sequences are SGHRS and YFSETQ. The DNA for the CDR3 is TGCGCCAGCAGCTTGACCTCTGGGACAGGGGGATCCTACGAGCAGTACTTC. Its translation is CASSLTSGTGGSYEQYF.

V and J are TRBV27 and TRBJ2-7, with D possibly TRBD1 on 7 matching bases. V lost 5 bases and J 3 bases, leaving 17 bases between the germline ends. This CDR3 spans 15 amino acids. Per the germline V gene, CDR1 is MNHEY and CDR2 is SMNVEV (reference sequence). For the CDR3, the DNA is TGTGCCAGCAGTCCATCTGGACAGGACTACTACGAGCAGTACTTC. The encoded protein is CASSPSGQDYYEQYF.

The chain couples TRBV6-5 to TRBJ2-7, with 7 positions matching TRBD2. The germline gives CDR1 MNHEY, CDR2 SVGAGI. The CDR3 runs 15 residues. J was trimmed by 3 bases and V by 0 bases; bases with no gene match: 5. The CDR3 here is CASSYSIRGGYEQYF. The CDR3 nucleotides are TGTGCCAGCAGTTACTCGATCCGCGGGGGCTACGAGCAGTACTTC.

The CDR3 loop reads CASRLLAGSHEQYF. The DNA of the CDR3 is TGTGCCAGCAGGCTACTAGCGGGAAGCCACGAGCAGTACTTC. The chain carries TRBV6-1 and TRBJ2-7; 10 nucleotides match TRBD2. The CDR3 extends over 14 amino acids. The V gene end was trimmed by 6 bases and the J gene end by 5 bases; junction bases not matched to a gene: 7. From germline, CDR1 is MNHNS and CDR2 SASEGT.

The chain uses TRBV18 and TRBJ2-1, with 12 bases fitting TRBD2. The V gene end was trimmed by 6 bases and the J gene end by 6 bases; junction bases not matched to a gene: 9. This CDR3 is 16 amino acids long. CDR1 and CDR2 (germline): KGHSH, LQKENI. The CDR3 DNA sequence: TGTGCCAGCTCCCCTCCCACGGGACTAGCGGGCAATGAGCAGTTCTTC. Translated: CASSPPTGLAGNEQFF.

This clone was detected once. V usage is TRBV27 and J usage is TRBJ2-5, with TRBD2 identical over 7 bases. With 5 bases clipped from V and 2 bases from J, the junction kept 5 bases outside the gene matches. The germline V gene encodes CDR1 MNHEY and CDR2 SMNVEV (reference sequence). The CDR3 has 14 amino acids. For the CDR3, the DNA is TGTGCCAGCAGTCCACCGGGACTACAAGAGACCCAGTACTTC. Translated: CASSPPGLQETQYF.